The 3 T cell receptor beta chains below all came from one sample that was sequenced in a study of T cell responses to AZD1222 COVID-19 vaccine. TCRdb keeps only in-frame clones here, not all; method: immunoSEQ multiplex PCR. The table lists about 150,000 clones, 87% of them singletons, with over 1% in the top ten. Specimen: peripheral blood, collected 28 days after the second AZD1222 dose. The receptors originated from an adult who received the AZD1222 COVID-19 vaccine.

The chain recombines TRBV11-2 with TRBJ1-3; TRBD1 is a possible D gene (5 bases). Trimming shortened V by 1 base and J by 0 bases, and 10 bases separated the two germline ends. Germline assignment: CDR1 SGHAT and CDR2 FQNNGV. The CDR3 sequence is 16 residues long. CDR3 amino acids: CASSLGQLFSGNTIYF. As DNA, the CDR3 is TGTGCCAGCAGCTTAGGACAGCTTTTCTCTGGAAACACCATATATTTT.

This clone was recorded only once. V usage is TRBV11-2 and J usage is TRBJ2-7; a weak D match, TRBD2 (6 bases). The ends were cut back, 2 bases at V and 4 bases at J, with 12 bases in the middle. The CDR3 length is 14 residues. Germline assignment: CDR1 SGHAT and CDR2 FQNNGV. The CDR3 loop reads CASSLLTGRYEQYF. The CDR3, as DNA: TGTGCCAGCAGCTTATTAACGGGGAGGTACGAGCAGTACTTC.

The V gene is TRBV11-2, the J gene TRBJ1-2; tentatively, D is TRBD1 (6 bases). The germline V gene encodes CDR1 SGHAT and CDR2 FQNNGV. V was pared by 0 bases and J by 4 bases, with 12 bases between. The CDR3 length is 15 residues. The DNA of the CDR3 is TGTGCCAGCAGCTTAGATCAGGGACAAGTCTATGGCTACACCTTC. As protein: CASSLDQGQVYGYTF.